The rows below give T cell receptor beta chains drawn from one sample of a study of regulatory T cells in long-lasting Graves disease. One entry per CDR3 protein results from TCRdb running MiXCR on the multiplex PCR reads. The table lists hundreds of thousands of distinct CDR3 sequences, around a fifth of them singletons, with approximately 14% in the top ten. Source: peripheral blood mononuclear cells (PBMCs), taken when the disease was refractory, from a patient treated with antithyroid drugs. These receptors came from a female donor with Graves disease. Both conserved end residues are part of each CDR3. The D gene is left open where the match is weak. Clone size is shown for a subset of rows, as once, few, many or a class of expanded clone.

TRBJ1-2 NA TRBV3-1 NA TGTGCCAGCAGCCCAAATGGGAACTATGGCTACACCTTC CASSPNGNYGYTF
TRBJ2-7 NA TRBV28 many TGTGCCAGCAGTTTCTCCTCTAACAAGCAGTACTTC CASSFSSNKQYF
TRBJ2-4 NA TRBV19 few TGTGCCAGTAGTATGCAAAACATTCAGTACTTC CASSMQNIQYF
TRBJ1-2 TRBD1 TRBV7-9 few TGTGCCAGCAGCGATGGGACAGACTATGGCTACACCTTC CASSDGTDYGYTF
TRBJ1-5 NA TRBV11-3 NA TGTGCCAGCAGCTTTTTACTGCGTAGCAATCAGCCCCAGCATTTT CASSFLLRSNQPQHF
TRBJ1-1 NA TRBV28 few TGTGCCAGCAGTTTCCGAGGTGGAGCTTTCTTT CASSFRGGAFF
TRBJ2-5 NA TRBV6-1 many TGTGCCAGCAGTGAACGGCCGTACCGCGGAGAGACCCAGTACTTC CASSERPYRGETQYF
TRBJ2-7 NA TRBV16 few TGTGCCAGCAGCCAATCGGTTCTTACCTACGAGCAGTACTTC CASSQSVLTYEQYF
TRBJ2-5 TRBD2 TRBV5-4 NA TGTGCCAGCAGCTTTAAGACTAGCGGGAGTGGGACCCAGTACTTC CASSFKTSGSGTQYF
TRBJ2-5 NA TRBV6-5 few TGTGCCAGCAGTTACCCCGGGACACAAGAGACCCAGTACTTC CASSYPGTQETQYF
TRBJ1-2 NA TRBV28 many TGTGCCAGCAGTTTAGCCACGTTCTACACCTTC CASSLATFYTF
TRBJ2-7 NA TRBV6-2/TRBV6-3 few TGTGCCAGCAGCCCCCCAATACGGAGCGAGCAGTACTTC CASSPPIRSEQYF
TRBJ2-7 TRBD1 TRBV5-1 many TGCGCCAGCAGCTGGGACAGGGTCTACGAGCAGTATTTC CASSWDRVYEQYF
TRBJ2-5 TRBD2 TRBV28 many TGTGCCAGCAGAGGACTAGGGGTGGAGGAGACCCAGTACTTC CASRGLGVEETQYF
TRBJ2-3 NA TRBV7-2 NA TGTGCCAGCAGCTTAATGCGCGCTGGCACAGATACGCAGTATTTT CASSLMRAGTDTQYF
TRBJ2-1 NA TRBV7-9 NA TGTGCCAGCAGTGGGGGTTGGGGAGATGAGCAGTTCTTC CASSGGWGDEQFF
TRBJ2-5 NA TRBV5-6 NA TGTGCCAGCAGCTTGGCCTATGGGGGAGAGACCCAGTACTTC CASSLAYGGETQYF
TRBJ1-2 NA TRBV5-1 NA TGCGCCAGCAGCTTGGACGAGGCTCGGCCTAACTATGGCTACACCTTC CASSLDEARPNYGYTF
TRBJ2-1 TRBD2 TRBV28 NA TGTGCCAGCGGAAGCGGGACCCACAATGAGCAGCTCTTC CASGSGTHNEQLF
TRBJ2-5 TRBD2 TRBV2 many TGTGCCAGCACCTTCAGCGGGAGGGTAATGGGAGAGACCCAGTACTTC CASTFSGRVMGETQYF
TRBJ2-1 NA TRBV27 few TGTGCCAGCAGTTACTACAATGAGCAGTTCTTC CASSYYNEQFF
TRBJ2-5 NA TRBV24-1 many TGTGCCACCAGTGGCACCGGGGCCTTACAAGAGACCCAGTACTTC CATSGTGALQETQYF
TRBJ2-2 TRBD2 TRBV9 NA TGTGCCAGCGAGCGGGGCAACACCGGGGAGCTGTTTTTT CASERGNTGELFF
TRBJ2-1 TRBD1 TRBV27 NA TGTGCCAGCAGCATAAGACAGGGCTACAATGAGCAGTTCTTC CASSIRQGYNEQFF
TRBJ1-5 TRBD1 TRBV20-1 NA TGCAGTGCTAGAGATGGGACAGGGGAGAGTCAGCCCCAGCATTTT CSARDGTGESQPQHF
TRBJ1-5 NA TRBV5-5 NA TGTGCCAGCAGCTTGAGCGTAGCTAACAATCAGCCCCAGCATTTT CASSLSVANNQPQHF
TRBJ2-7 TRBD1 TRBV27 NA TGTGCCAGCAGCCTAGAGGGGACAGCACGTACCTACGAGCAGTACTTC CASSLEGTARTYEQYF
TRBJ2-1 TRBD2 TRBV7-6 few TGTGCCAGCAGCTACATAGCGGGAGAGGATGAGCAGTTCTTC CASSYIAGEDEQFF
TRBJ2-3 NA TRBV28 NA TGTGCCAGCAGTTTCTCAACAGGGAGGAGGGCAGATACGCAGTATTTT CASSFSTGRRADTQYF